Shown below are 24 T cell receptor beta chains from a single sample sequenced in a study of identical twins. TCRdb itself ran the 5' RACE reads through MiXCR, one entry per CDR3 protein. There are 450,000 or so distinct CDR3 sequences in the sample; 14% occur only once, and about 1% lies in the top ten. These data are also associated with another study on yellow fever vaccine responses in identical twins.

The sample taken for sequencing was CD4+ T cells sorted from blood. These TCRs come from a woman younger than 30 in good health.

This chain uses TRBV6-5 with TRBJ2-7; 10 bases agree with TRBD2. The V gene end was trimmed by 0 bases and the J gene end by 5 bases; junction bases not matched to a gene: 7. From germline, CDR1 is MNHEY and CDR2 SVGAGI. This CDR3 region has 16 residues. CDR3 in DNA: TGTGCCAGCAGTTACTCGACTTCTAGCGGGAGTAACGAGCAGTACTTC. It specifies CASSYSTSSGSNEQYF.

This clonotype has a handful of counts. The chain has TRBV12-3 or TRBV12-4 and TRBJ2-6; 8 bases are shared with TRBD2. Trimming removed 3 bases from V and 1 base from J; junction bases left unmatched: 8. The CDR3 runs 18 residues. As DNA, the CDR3 is TGTGCCAGCAGTTTGGTCGGGGGGGCTTTTTCTGGGGCCAACGTCCTGACTTTC. This encodes CASSLVGGAFSGANVLTF.

This chain uses TRBV6-6 with TRBJ1-2, with TRBD1 matching over 9 bases. Trimming took 6 bases from V and 8 from J; bases not matched to a gene: 10. The V gene's germline CDR1 is MNHNY and CDR2 SVGAGI (reference sequence). The CDR3 spans 14 residues. The CDR3 here is CASSRPGQGEGYTF. The CDR3 DNA follows: TGTGCCAGCAGCCGACCGGGACAGGGTGAAGGCTACACCTTC.

V gene TRBV27 combines with J gene TRBJ2-7, with 8 bases that match TRBD1. The germline CDR1 and CDR2 sequences are MNHEY and SMNVEV (reference sequence). This CDR3 is built from 15 residues. Losses at the gene ends were 1 base for V and 9 bases for J; bases not matched to a gene: 11. The CDR3 is CASSLYVGQGLRQYF. CDR3 nucleotide sequence: TGTGCCAGCAGTTTATACGTCGGACAGGGTTTGCGGCAGTACTTC.

This clonotype was counted many times. The J gene is TRBJ2-7, the V gene TRBV14; 7 bases agree with TRBD1. Germline assignment: CDR1 SGHDN and CDR2 FVKESK. This CDR3 is 12 amino acids long. The V and J ends lost 0 bases and 9 bases, in that order; junction bases with no gene match: 2. CDR3 DNA: TGTGCCAGCAGCCAAGATTACAGGGGGCAGTACTTC. It yields the protein CASSQDYRGQYF.

Remarks on this clonotype: Since a much larger clone is just one base distant, this may be a read error. The V call is TRBV11-2, the J call TRBJ2-2; no firm D call. Trimming took off 5 bases at V and 2 bases at J, with 6 bases between the two ends. The CDR3 totals 13 residues. The germline V gene has CDR1 SGHAT and CDR2 FQNNGV. CDR3 in DNA: TGTGCCAGCAGCCCCTATAACACCGGGGAGCTGTTTTTT. It translates to CASSPYNTGELFF.

This clonotype turned up a few times. The chain carries TRBV11-3 and TRBJ2-1, with 7 bases that match TRBD1. Losses at the gene ends were 2 bases for V and 4 bases for J; bases not matched to a gene: 11. This CDR3 region has 17 residues. Germline V CDR1 and CDR2: SGHNT, YENEEA. The CDR3 DNA sequence: TGTGCCAGCAGCTTAAGCGACCGGGACAGATATTACAATGAGCAGTTCTTC. Residues: CASSLSDRDRYYNEQFF. Supplemented by reference TRBV11-3 and TRBJ2-1, the full variable domain reads EAGVVQSPRYKIIEKKQPVAFWCNPISGHNTLYWYLQNLGQGPELLIRYENEEAVDDSQLPKDRFSAERLKGVDSTLKIQPAELGDSAVYLCASSLSDRDRYYNEQFFGPGTRLTVL.

This chain connects TRBV7-2 to TRBJ1-2, with D maybe TRBD1 (5 bases). The ends were cut back, 0 bases at V and 6 bases at J, with 14 bases in the middle. The CDR3 runs to 15 residues. The germline gives CDR1 SGHTA, CDR2 FQGNSA. The CDR3 coding sequence is TGTGCCAGCAGCTTAGCTCTGTCAGGGCAACATGGCTACACCTTC. Its protein product is CASSLALSGQHGYTF.

CDR3 region: CASSVHGANNEQFF. CDR3 sequence (DNA): TGTGCCAGCAGCGTCCACGGAGCAAACAATGAGCAGTTCTTC. The chain recombines TRBV5-6 with TRBJ2-1; D is ambiguous. CDR1 and CDR2 (germline): SGHDT, YYEEEE. The CDR3 loop spans 14 amino acids. V was pared by 4 bases and J by 5 bases, with 13 bases between.

The sample holds one count of this clonotype. The junction departs from germline at one end; a sequencing error may be responsible. V and J are TRBV12-3 or TRBV12-4 and TRBJ2-5; the match to TRBD2 covers 12 bases. The CDR3 consists of 18 residues. CDR3 sequence: CACSLALLAGGIGETQYF. The CDR3 nucleotides read TGTGCCTGCAGTTTAGCCCTCCTAGCGGGGGGGATCGGAGAGACCCAGTACTTC.

This clonotype has a handful of counts. The chain uses TRBV20-1 and TRBJ2-1; weak D call: TRBD1 (5 bases). Germline V gives CDR1 DFQATT, CDR2 SNEGSKA (reference sequence). Trimming left V 3 bases short and J 4 bases short, with 13 bases between. This CDR3 spans 14 amino acids. CDR3 amino acids: CSARDTDPYNEQFF. CDR3 DNA sequence: TGCAGTGCTAGGGACACGGACCCTTACAATGAGCAGTTCTTC.

This clonotype was picked up many times. CDR3 sequence reads: CAISESGGRAYNEQFF. The CDR3 DNA reads as TGTGCCATCAGTGAGTCTGGAGGGAGAGCCTACAATGAGCAGTTCTTC. This chain uses TRBV10-3 with TRBJ2-1, with D perhaps matching TRBD2 (6 bases). The germline V gene has CDR1 ENHRY and CDR2 SYGVKD. Trimming took 0 bases from V and 2 from J, leaving 11 bases between them. This CDR3 comprises 16 residues.

V and J are TRBV27 and TRBJ2-7, with D hard to call. The CDR3 loop spans 14 amino acids. The V gene lost 5 bases and the J gene lost 5 bases, with 16 bases spanning the gap. CDR1 and CDR2 from the germline V gene are MNHEY and SMNVEV (reference sequence). The CDR3 bases are TGTGCCAGCAGTCCGAGGACCCCTCAGCACGAGCAGTACTTC. Residues: CASSPRTPQHEQYF.

This clonotype was counted a few times. The J gene is TRBJ2-3, the V gene TRBV4-2; no definite D call. Germline assignment: CDR1 LGHNA and CDR2 YNFKEQ. The V end lost 0 bases, the J end lost 2 bases, and 18 bases lay between the germline ends. The CDR3 has 18 amino acids. The CDR3 region is CASSQETPAAANTDTQYF. CDR3 nucleotides: TGTGCCAGCAGCCAAGAGACCCCGGCGGCAGCGAACACAGATACGCAGTATTTT.

The rearrangement uses TRBV28 and TRBJ1-1; no reliable D call. The V gene lost 5 bases and the J gene lost 0 bases, with 10 bases spanning the gap. CDR3 length: 14 residues. From germline, CDR1 is MDHEN and CDR2 SYDVKM. CDR3 nucleotides: TGTGCCAGCAGTCTTTTAGGAATGAACACTGAAGCTTTCTTT. This gives the protein CASSLLGMNTEAFF.

This chain links TRBV6-1 with TRBJ2-3, with 7 bases aligning to TRBD1. This CDR3 comprises 15 residues. Germline trimming cut 1 base from V and 1 base from J; bases unmatched to any gene: 2. CDR1 and CDR2 from the germline V gene are MNHNS and SASEGT. For the CDR3, the DNA is TGTGCCAGCAGTGAAGAAGGGGGCCGCACAGATACGCAGTATTTT. Its translation: CASSEEGGRTDTQYF.

J is TRBJ2-7 and V is TRBV5-1; possibly TRBD1 or TRBD2 for D (6 bases each). The CDR3 covers 12 residues. Trimming stripped 2 bases from V and 6 bases from J, with 9 bases between. CDR1 and CDR2 from the germline V gene are SGHRS and YFSETQ. The CDR3 is CASSFRGPEQYF. The CDR3 nucleotides read TGCGCCAGCAGCTTCCGGGGGCCCGAGCAGTACTTC.

This clonotype turned up a few times. The J gene is TRBJ2-5, the V gene TRBV12-3 or TRBV12-4; TRBD2 agrees at 13 bases. There are 14 residues in the CDR3. The V gene end was trimmed by 6 bases and the J gene end by 5 bases; junction bases not matched to a gene: 3. The CDR3 bases are TGTGCCAGCAGCCAGACTAGCGGGAGGGAGACCCAGTACTTC. Translation gives CASSQTSGRETQYF.

The V and J genes are TRBV2 and TRBJ2-3; 11 bases line up with TRBD2. The CDR3 totals 15 residues. CDR1 and CDR2 from the germline V gene are SNHLY and FYNNEI. Unmatched junction bases numbered 9, after V lost 6 bases and J lost 7 bases. CDR3 protein: CASRRLAGSLNTQYF. The CDR3 DNA is TGTGCCAGCAGGAGACTAGCGGGGTCGTTAAATACGCAGTATTTT.

The table lists this clonotype with a few counts. The genes are TRBV7-9 and TRBJ2-3, with 15 bases aligning to TRBD2. Germline CDR1 reads SEHNR; CDR2 reads FQNEAQ (reference sequence). The V segment lost 4 bases and the J segment 5 bases; nucleotides outside the gene matches: 4. This CDR3 contains 16 residues. The CDR3: CASSSTGLAGGDTQYF. The DNA of the CDR3 is TGTGCCAGCAGCTCGACGGGACTAGCGGGGGGAGATACGCAGTATTTT.

At least ten counts were recorded for this clonotype. CDR3 sequence reads: CASSSNWGGNYNEQFF. In DNA, the CDR3 is TGTGCCAGCAGTTCAAATTGGGGGGGAAACTACAATGAGCAGTTCTTC. The V gene is TRBV5-5, the J gene TRBJ2-1, with 7 bases aligning to TRBD2. Germline V gene lookup returns CDR1 SGHKS and CDR2 YYEKEE (reference sequence). With V trimmed by 5 bases and J by 3 bases, 11 bases remained unmatched. This CDR3 is 16 amino acids long. Complete variable domain (other parts from reference TRBV5-5 and TRBJ2-1): DAGVTQSPTHLIKTRGQQVTLRCSPISGHKSVSWYQQVLGQGPQFIFQYYEKEERGRGNFPDRFSARQFPNYSSELNVNALLLGDSALYLCASSSNWGGNYNEQFFGPGTRLTVL.

This chain uses TRBV9 with TRBJ1-5; 7 bases fit TRBD1. The CDR3 is made up of 15 amino acids. Germline lookup yields CDR1 SGDLS and CDR2 YYNGEE. V lost 0 bases to trimming and J lost 5 bases; unmatched junction nucleotides: 5. The CDR3 DNA reads as TGTGCCAGCAGCGTAGGGTACAGGGGCGATCAGCCCCAGCATTTT. Translated: CASSVGYRGDQPQHF.

This clonotype was observed many times. This chain joins TRBV7-6 and TRBJ1-1; no reliable D call. The length of the CDR3 is 12 residues. Germline-derived CDR1 and CDR2 are SGHVS and FNYEAQ. V was shortened by 2 bases and J by 7 bases, with 8 bases between the two germline ends. The CDR3 protein is CASSLIGSEAFF. Here the CDR3 DNA reads TGTGCCAGCAGCTTAATCGGCAGTGAAGCTTTCTTT.

V gene TRBV29-1 combines with J gene TRBJ2-5; TRBD2 matches at 8 bases. The CDR3 totals 16 residues. Germline V gene sequence: CDR1 SQVTM, CDR2 ANQGSEA. J gave up 2 bases and V 1 base, and 9 bases lay outside the gene matches. CDR3 in DNA: TGCAGCGTTGAAGGGGGTACTAGCGGTGCGCAAGAGACCCAGTACTTC. It is translated as CSVEGGTSGAQETQYF. The variable domain in full, completed from reference TRBV29-1 and TRBJ2-5, reads SAVISQKPSRDICQRGTSLTIQCQVDSQVTMMFWYRQQPGQSLTLIATANQGSEATYESGFVIDKFPISRPNLTFSTLTVSNMSPEDSSIYLCSVEGGTSGAQETQYFGPGTRLLVL.